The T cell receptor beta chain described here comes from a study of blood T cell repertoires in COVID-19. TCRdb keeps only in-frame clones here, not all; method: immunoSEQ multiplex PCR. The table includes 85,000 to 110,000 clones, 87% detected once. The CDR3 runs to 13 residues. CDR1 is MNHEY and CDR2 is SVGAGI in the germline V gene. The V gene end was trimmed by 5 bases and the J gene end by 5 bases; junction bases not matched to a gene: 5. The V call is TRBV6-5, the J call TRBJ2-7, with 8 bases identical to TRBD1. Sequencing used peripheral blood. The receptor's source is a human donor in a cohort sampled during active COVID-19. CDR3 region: CASSPSGGHEQYF. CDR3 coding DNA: TGTGCCAGCAGTCCATCAGGGGGCCACGAGCAGTACTTC.